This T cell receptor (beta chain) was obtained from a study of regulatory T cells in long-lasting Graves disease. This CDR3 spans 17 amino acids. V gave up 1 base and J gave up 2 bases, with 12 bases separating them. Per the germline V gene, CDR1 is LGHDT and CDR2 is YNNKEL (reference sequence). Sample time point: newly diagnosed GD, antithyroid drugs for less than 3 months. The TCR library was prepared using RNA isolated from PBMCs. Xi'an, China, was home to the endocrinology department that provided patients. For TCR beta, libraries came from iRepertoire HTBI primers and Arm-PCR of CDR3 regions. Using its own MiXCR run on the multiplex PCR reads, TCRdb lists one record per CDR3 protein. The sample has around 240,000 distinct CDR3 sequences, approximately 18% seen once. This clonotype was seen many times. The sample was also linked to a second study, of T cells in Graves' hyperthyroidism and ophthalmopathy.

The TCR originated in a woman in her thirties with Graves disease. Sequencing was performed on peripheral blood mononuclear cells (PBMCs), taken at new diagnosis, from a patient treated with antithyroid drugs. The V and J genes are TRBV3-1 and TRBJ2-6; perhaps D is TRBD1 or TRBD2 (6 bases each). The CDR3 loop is CASSQVVRGAGANVLTF. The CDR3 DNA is TGTGCCAGCAGCCAAGTCGTGAGGGGGGCTGGGGCCAACGTCCTGACTTTC.